The text below deals with one T cell receptor beta chain. Trimming took 3 bases from V and 3 from J; bases not matched to a gene: 9. The germline V gene encodes CDR1 WSHSY and CDR2 SAAADI. The CDR3 consists of 17 residues. The sample belongs to a study of Ad26.COV2.S vaccination and SARS-CoV-2 variants. Study overall: The donor participated in the COV1001 trial, in its Ad26.COV2.S arm.

Treatment here: about 20 received Ad26.COV2.S at low or high dose, single or two shots; 5 received placebo; per-sample allocation not given. Sampling happened 63 days after the first vaccine or placebo injection. Clones were read by immunoSEQ multiplex PCR, and TCRdb kept only the in-frame ones, dropping some. This repertoire shows around 300,000 clones, 80% to 90% found once; its top ten account for roughly a tenth. The sample was peripheral blood, taken in a trial of Ad26.COV2.S vaccine versus placebo. The chain joins TRBV10-2 to TRBJ2-3; 10 nucleotides agree with TRBD2. The source is a person between 18 and 60 years old who received the Ad26.COV2.S COVID-19 vaccine or a placebo. CDR3 in DNA: TGCGCCAGCAGTGAAAATTGGGGTAGCGGGGGGACAGATACGCAGTATTTT. This sequence encodes CASSENWGSGGTDTQYF.